This T cell receptor (beta chain) was sequenced during a study of T cells in Graves' hyperthyroidism and ophthalmopathy. Lactation, pregnancy, other autoimmune disease or uncontrolled infection excluded patients. The CDR3 regions of TCR beta were amplified from RNA transcripts. HTBI primers were the set used in a first-round RT-PCR of the TCR CDR3. TCRdb ran MiXCR on the multiplex PCR reads and lists one entry per CDR3 protein. This table holds about 370,000 distinct CDR3 sequences, roughly 15% found once. This clonotype was picked up many times. V trimming: 4 bases; J trimming: 10 bases; junction bases outside the gene matches: 5. CDR1 LGHDT and CDR2 YNNKEL come from the germline V gene (reference sequence). CDR3 length: 15 residues.

The V gene is TRBV3-1, the J gene TRBJ1-6, with 12 bases matching TRBD1. Sequencing was carried out using blood. The sequence was obtained from an older woman with Graves' ophthalmopathy. CDR3 sequence reads: CASSRTGTGGSPLHF. The CDR3 DNA reads as TGTGCCAGCAGCCGCACCGGGACAGGGGGCTCACCCCTCCACTTT.